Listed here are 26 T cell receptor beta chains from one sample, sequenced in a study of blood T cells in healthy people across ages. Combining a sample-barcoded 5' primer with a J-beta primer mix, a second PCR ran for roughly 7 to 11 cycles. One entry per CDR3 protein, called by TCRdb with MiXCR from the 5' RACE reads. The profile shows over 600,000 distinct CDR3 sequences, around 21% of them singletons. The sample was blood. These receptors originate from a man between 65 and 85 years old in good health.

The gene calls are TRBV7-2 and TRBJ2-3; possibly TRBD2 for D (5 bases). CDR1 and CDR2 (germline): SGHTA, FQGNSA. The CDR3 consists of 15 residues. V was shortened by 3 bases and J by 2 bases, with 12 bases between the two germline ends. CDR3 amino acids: CASSFSGANTDTQYF. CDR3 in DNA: TGTGCCAGCAGCTTCAGCGGAGCGAACACAGATACGCAGTATTTT.

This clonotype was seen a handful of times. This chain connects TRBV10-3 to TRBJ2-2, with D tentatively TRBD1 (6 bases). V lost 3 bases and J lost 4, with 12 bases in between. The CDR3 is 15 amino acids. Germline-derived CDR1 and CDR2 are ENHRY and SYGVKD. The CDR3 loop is CAISETTGSTGELFF. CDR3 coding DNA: TGTGCCATCAGTGAAACCACAGGGAGCACCGGGGAGCTGTTTTTT.

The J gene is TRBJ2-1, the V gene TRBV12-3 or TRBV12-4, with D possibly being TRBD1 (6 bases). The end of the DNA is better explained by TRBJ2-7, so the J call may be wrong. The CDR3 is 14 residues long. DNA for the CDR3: TGTGCCAGCAGTCGTCAGGGGTCAGCCTACGAGCAGTACTTC. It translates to CASSRQGSAYEQYF.

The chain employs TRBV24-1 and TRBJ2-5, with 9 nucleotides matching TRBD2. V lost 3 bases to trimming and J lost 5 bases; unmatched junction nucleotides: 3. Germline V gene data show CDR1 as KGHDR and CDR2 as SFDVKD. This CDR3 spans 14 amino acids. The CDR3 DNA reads TGTGCCACCAGTGATACGGCGGGGGGGGAGACCCAGTACTTC. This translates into CATSDTAGGETQYF.

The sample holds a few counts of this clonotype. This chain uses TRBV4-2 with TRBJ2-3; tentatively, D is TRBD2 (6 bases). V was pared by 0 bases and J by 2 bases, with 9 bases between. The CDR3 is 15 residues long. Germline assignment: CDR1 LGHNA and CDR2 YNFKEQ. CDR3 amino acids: CASSQEGGTTDTQYF. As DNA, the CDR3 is TGTGCCAGCAGCCAAGAGGGCGGGACCACAGATACGCAGTATTTT.

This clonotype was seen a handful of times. CDR3 loop: CASSRTSGTLSNEQFF. DNA of the CDR3: TGTGCCAGCAGCAGGACTAGCGGAACCCTTAGTAATGAGCAGTTCTTC. The chain couples TRBV7-9 to TRBJ2-5; 10 positions agree with TRBD2. Matching the DNA end better, TRBJ2-1 makes the J call doubtful. Looked up from germline, CDR1 is SEHNR and CDR2 is FQNEAQ (reference sequence). CDR3 length equals 16 residues.

The CDR3 sequence: CASSSTMGRQGISGNTIYF. CDR3 sequence (DNA): TGTGCCAGCAGTTCAACCATGGGACGACAGGGAATCTCTGGAAACACCATATATTTT. The J gene is TRBJ1-3, the V gene TRBV27; 7 nucleotides line up with TRBD1. CDR3 length: 19 amino acids. The V segment lost 4 bases and the J segment 0 bases; nucleotides outside the gene matches: 15. Germline V lookup: CDR1 MNHEY, CDR2 SMNVEV (reference sequence).

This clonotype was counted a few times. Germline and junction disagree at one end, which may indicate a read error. The DNA for the CDR3 is TGCAGTGCTTGTAAACTTAGCATTCCGTACTTC. This codes for CSACKLSIPYF. The chain has TRBV20-1 and TRBJ2-4; D gene ambiguous. CDR1 is DFQATT and CDR2 is SNEGSKA in the germline V gene (reference sequence). This CDR3 has 11 residues.

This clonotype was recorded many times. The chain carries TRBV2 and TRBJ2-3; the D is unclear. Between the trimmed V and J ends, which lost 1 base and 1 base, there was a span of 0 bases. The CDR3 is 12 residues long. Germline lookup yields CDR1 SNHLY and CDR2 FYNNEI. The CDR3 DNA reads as TGTGCCAGCAGTGAAGGCACAGATACGCAGTATTTT. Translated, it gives CASSEGTDTQYF.

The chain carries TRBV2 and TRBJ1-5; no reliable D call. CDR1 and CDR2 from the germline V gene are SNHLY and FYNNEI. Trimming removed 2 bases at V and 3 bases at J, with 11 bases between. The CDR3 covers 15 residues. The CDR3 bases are TGTGCCAGCAGTGAATTTTGGGTTAACAATCAGCCCCAGCATTTT. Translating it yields CASSEFWVNNQPQHF. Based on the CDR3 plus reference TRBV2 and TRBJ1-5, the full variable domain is EPEVTQTPSHQVTQMGQEVILRCVPISNHLYFYWYRQILGQKVEFLVSFYNNEISEKSEIFDDQFSVERPDGSNFTLKIRSTKLEDSAMYFCASSEFWVNNQPQHFGDGTRLSIL.

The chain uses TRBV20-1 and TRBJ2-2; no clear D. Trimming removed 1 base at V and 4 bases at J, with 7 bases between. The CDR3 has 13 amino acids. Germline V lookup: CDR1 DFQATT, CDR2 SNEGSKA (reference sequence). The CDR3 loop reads CSARGGGTGELFF. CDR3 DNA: TGCAGTGCTAGAGGGGGTGGCACCGGGGAGCTGTTTTTT.

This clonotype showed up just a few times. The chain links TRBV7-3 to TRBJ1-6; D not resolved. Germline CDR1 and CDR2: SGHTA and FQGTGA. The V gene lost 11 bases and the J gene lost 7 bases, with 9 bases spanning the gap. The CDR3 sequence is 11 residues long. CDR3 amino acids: CARRGNSPLHF. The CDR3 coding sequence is TGTGCCCGGCGAGGGAATTCACCCCTCCACTTT.

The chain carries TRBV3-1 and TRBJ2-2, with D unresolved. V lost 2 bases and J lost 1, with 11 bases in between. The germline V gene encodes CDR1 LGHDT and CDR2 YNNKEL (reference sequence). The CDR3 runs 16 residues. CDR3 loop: CASSQFGQLNTGELFF. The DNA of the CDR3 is TGTGCCAGCAGCCAATTCGGCCAGCTGAACACCGGGGAGCTGTTTTTT.

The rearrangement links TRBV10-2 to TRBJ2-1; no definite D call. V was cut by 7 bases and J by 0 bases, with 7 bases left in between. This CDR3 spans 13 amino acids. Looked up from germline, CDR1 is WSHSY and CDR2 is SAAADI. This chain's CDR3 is CASTPTSYNEQFF. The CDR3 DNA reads TGCGCCAGCACACCGACCTCCTACAATGAGCAGTTCTTC.

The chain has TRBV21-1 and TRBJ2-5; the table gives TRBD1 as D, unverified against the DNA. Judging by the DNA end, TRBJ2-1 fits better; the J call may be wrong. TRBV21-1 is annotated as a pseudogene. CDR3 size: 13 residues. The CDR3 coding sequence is TGTGCCAGCCCCGGGACAGATTACAATGAGCAGTTCTTC. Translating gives CASPGTDYNEQFF.

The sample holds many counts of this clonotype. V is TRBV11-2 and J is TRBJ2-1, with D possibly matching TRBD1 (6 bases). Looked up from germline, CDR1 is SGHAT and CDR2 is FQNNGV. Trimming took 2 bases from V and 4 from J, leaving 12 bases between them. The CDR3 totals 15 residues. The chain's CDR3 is CASSLLVRGYNEQFF. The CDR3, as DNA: TGTGCCAGCAGCTTACTGGTCAGGGGTTACAATGAGCAGTTCTTC.

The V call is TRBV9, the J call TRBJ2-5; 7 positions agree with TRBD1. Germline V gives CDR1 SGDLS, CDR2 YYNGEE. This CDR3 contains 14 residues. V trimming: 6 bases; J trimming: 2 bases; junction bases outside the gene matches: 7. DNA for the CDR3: TGTGCCAGCACCCGAGGACAGGCACAAGAGACCCAGTACTTC. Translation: CASTRGQAQETQYF.

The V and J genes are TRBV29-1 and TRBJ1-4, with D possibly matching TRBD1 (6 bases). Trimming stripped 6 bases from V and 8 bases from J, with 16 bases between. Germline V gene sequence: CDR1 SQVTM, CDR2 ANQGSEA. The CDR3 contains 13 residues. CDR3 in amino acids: CSVGTTQKEKLFF. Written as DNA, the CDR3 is TGCAGCGTCGGGACAACTCAAAAGGAAAAACTGTTTTTT.

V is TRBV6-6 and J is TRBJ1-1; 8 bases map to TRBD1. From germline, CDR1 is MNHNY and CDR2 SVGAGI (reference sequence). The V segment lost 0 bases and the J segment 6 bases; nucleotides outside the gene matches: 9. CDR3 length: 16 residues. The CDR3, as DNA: TGTGCCAGCAGTTACTCTGGCAGGGGGCAATTCGCTGAAGCTTTCTTT. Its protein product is CASSYSGRGQFAEAFF.

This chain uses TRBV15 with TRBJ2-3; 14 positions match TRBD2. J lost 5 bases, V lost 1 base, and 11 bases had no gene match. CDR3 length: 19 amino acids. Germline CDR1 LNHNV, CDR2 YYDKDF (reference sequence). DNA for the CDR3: TGTGCCACCAGCAGAGGATGGGGGACTAGCGGGAGTGGGGGAGATACGCAGTATTTT. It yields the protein CATSRGWGTSGSGGDTQYF.

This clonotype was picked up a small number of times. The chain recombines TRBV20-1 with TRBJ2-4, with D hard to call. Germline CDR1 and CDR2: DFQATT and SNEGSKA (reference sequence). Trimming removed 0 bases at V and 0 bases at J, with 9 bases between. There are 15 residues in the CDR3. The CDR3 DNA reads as TGCAGTGCTAGAGACAGTTCTTTAGCCAAAAACATTCAGTACTTC. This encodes CSARDSSLAKNIQYF.

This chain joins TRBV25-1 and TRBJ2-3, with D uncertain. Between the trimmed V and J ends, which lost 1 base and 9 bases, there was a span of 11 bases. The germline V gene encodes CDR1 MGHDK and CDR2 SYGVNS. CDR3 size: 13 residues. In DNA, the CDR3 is TGTGCCAGCAGTGAATCTAGTCCATCCACGCAGTATTTT. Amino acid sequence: CASSESSPSTQYF.

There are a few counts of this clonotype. CDR3 amino acids: CASSLDPGGTDTQYF. In DNA form, the CDR3 reads TGTGCCAGCAGCTTGGACCCCGGAGGGACAGATACGCAGTATTTT. The rearrangement links TRBV5-4 to TRBJ2-3; weak D call: TRBD2 (6 bases). The V gene lost 0 bases and the J gene lost 3 bases, with 11 bases spanning the gap. The CDR3 extends over 15 amino acids. Germline V CDR1 and CDR2: SGHNT, YYREEE (reference sequence).

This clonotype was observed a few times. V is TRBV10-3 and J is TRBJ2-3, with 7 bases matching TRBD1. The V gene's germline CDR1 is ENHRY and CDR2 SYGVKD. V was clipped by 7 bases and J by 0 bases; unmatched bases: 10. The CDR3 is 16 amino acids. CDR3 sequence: CAITRQGTPSTDTQYF. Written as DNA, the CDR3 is TGTGCCATCACCCGACAGGGAACCCCTAGCACAGATACGCAGTATTTT.

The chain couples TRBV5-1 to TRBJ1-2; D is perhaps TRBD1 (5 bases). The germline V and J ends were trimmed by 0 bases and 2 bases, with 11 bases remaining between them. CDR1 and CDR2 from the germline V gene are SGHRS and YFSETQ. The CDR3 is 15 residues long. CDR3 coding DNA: TGCGCCAGCAGCTTGGCTTGGGGGTCGAACTATGGCTACACCTTC. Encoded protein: CASSLAWGSNYGYTF. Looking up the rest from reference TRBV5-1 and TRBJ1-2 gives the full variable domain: KAGVTQTPRYLIKTRGQQVTLSCSPISGHRSVSWYQQTPGQGLQFLFEYFSETQRNKGNFPGRFSGRQFSNSRSEMNVSTLELGDSALYLCASSLAWGSNYGYTFGSGTRLTVV.

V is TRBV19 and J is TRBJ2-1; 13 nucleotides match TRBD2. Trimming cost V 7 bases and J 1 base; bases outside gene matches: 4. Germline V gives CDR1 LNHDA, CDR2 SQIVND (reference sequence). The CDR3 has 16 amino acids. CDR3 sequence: CASKRGLAGSYNEQFF. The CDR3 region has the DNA TGTGCCAGTAAAAGGGGACTAGCGGGATCCTACAATGAGCAGTTCTTC.